The sequence of this T cell receptor beta chain was determined in a study of blood T cell repertoires in COVID-19. The wider study: In each case, the material was cDNA or gDNA derived from T cells, B-cell-depleted T cells, or PBMCs.

Trimming shortened V by 4 bases and J by 8 bases, and 17 bases separated the two germline ends. The CDR3 totals 15 residues. Germline V gene lookup returns CDR1 MDHEN and CDR2 SYDVKM. Assay used: immunoSEQ multiplex PCR; TCRdb lists only in-frame clones, some missing. The repertoire holds approximately 210,000 clones, with around 83% as singletons. This TCR came from a man aged 45 to 65 with active or convalescent COVID-19. Sequencing was performed on peripheral blood. The rearrangement joins TRBV28 to TRBJ1-4; D may be TRBD1 (6 bases). The CDR3 protein is CASSSPGGAGEKLFF. As DNA, the CDR3 is TGTGCCAGCAGTTCTCCCGGGGGGGCGGGGGAAAAACTGTTTTTT.